The present entry profiles one T cell receptor beta chain with its context. Its antigen is as yet unknown. The data belong to a study of identifying expanded T cells in peripheral blood. Broader study findings: Differentially abundant clones: roughly 1.2 between replicates, about 15 at roughly 13 days, over 18 at four. Clone count variance between roughly 2-week samples rose with total template count.

The repertoire was sequenced with immunoSEQ multiplex PCR; TCRdb's copy has only in-frame clones and lacks some. This sample has more than 85,000 clones, with approximately 88% found just once. CDR1 is LGHNA and CDR2 is YNFKEQ in the germline V gene. This CDR3 is built from 15 residues. Trimming removed 7 bases from V and 0 bases from J; junction bases left unmatched: 6. Collection occurred without any documented infections or immune events in donors. The chain employs TRBV4-2 and TRBJ1-1; 9 bases match TRBD1. Specimen: blood. This TCR derives from a person between 18 and 75 years old in good health. The CDR3: CASTPDRGMNTEAFF. The CDR3 DNA is TGTGCCAGCACCCCGGACAGGGGAATGAACACTGAAGCTTTCTTT.